The rows below give T cell receptor beta chains drawn from one sample of a study of blood T cell repertoires in COVID-19. Data came from immunoSEQ multiplex PCR; TCRdb stores just in-frame clones and leaves some out. The profile covers a few hundred thousand clones, with about 85% appearing a single time and 4.2% taken by the ten largest. Material for sequencing was peripheral blood. The receptors were sampled from a man between 60 and 75 years old with acute or convalescent COVID-19. CDR3s include the opening cysteine and the closing phenylalanine or tryptophan. A D gene is named only where the DNA matches it firmly. Clone size is not always given. Where it is, it says once, few, many or a class for expanded clones.

clone_size: -
j_call: TRBJ2-5
d_call: TRBD1
v_call: TRBV27
cdr3_nt: TGTGCCAGCAGTTTTAGGGGGCCGCAAGAGACCCAGTACTTC
cdr3_aa: CASSFRGPQETQYF

clone_size: once
j_call: TRBJ2-2
d_call: -
v_call: TRBV19
cdr3_nt: TGTGCCAGTAGTATGCGAAGTTCTCCGGCAGGGGTAGCTCCCGGGGAGCTGTTTTTT
cdr3_aa: CASSMRSSPAGVAPGELFF

clone_size: -
j_call: TRBJ1-3
d_call: -
v_call: TRBV5-6
cdr3_nt: TGTGCCAGCAGCTTGGCAACGGTCTCTGGAAACACCATATATTTT
cdr3_aa: CASSLATVSGNTIYF

clone_size: -
j_call: TRBJ2-3
d_call: -
v_call: TRBV7-9
cdr3_nt: TGTGCCAGCAGCCAGATGACAGGCTCTAGCACAGATACGCAGTATTTT
cdr3_aa: CASSQMTGSSTDTQYF

clone_size: -
j_call: TRBJ1-1
d_call: -
v_call: TRBV5-1
cdr3_nt: TGCGCCAGCAGCTTGACAGGGCTGTCGGGCACTGAAGCTTTCTTT
cdr3_aa: CASSLTGLSGTEAFF

clone_size: few
j_call: TRBJ2-7
d_call: TRBD1
v_call: TRBV5-6
cdr3_nt: TGTGCCAGCAGCTTGGGCGACAGGGTCTACGAGCAGTACTTC
cdr3_aa: CASSLGDRVYEQYF

clone_size: -
j_call: TRBJ2-1
d_call: TRBD2
v_call: TRBV2
cdr3_nt: TGTGCCAGCACACGTCTAGCGGGAGAGTCCTATAATGAGCAGTTCTTC
cdr3_aa: CASTRLAGESYNEQFF

clone_size: -
j_call: TRBJ2-1
d_call: TRBD2
v_call: TRBV30
cdr3_nt: TGTGCCTGGAGTCCGGGACTAGCGGGGTTCAATGAGCAGTTCTTC
cdr3_aa: CAWSPGLAGFNEQFF

clone_size: -
j_call: TRBJ1-5
d_call: TRBD1
v_call: TRBV9
cdr3_nt: TGTGCCAGCAGCGTAGTCCACGACAGGGGGCGCCGGAATAGCAATCAGCCCCAGCATTTT
cdr3_aa: CASSVVHDRGRRNSNQPQHF

clone_size: -
j_call: TRBJ2-2
d_call: TRBD1
v_call: TRBV10-1
cdr3_nt: TGCGCCAGCGGATCCGGGACAGCGAACACCGGGGAGCTGTTTTTT
cdr3_aa: CASGSGTANTGELFF

clone_size: -
j_call: TRBJ1-2
d_call: TRBD1
v_call: TRBV30
cdr3_nt: TGTGCCTGGATTATTGACAGGGGACGGGGTGGCTACACCTTC
cdr3_aa: CAWIIDRGRGGYTF

clone_size: -
j_call: TRBJ1-5
d_call: -
v_call: TRBV21-1
cdr3_nt: TGTGCCAGCAGCAAAGAAGCCTCCACTAGCAATCAGCCCCAGCATTTT
cdr3_aa: CASSKEASTSNQPQHF

clone_size: -
j_call: TRBJ2-4
d_call: TRBD1
v_call: TRBV27
cdr3_nt: TGTGCCAGCAGTTTATCGCCAGGGGGCACGGACATTCAGTACTTC
cdr3_aa: CASSLSPGGTDIQYF

clone_size: -
j_call: TRBJ2-7
d_call: TRBD2
v_call: TRBV6-6
cdr3_nt: TGTGCCAGCAGTCCCCGCGTCTTAGCGGGAGCAGCCTACGAGCAGTACTTC
cdr3_aa: CASSPRVLAGAAYEQYF

clone_size: -
j_call: TRBJ1-3
d_call: TRBD1
v_call: TRBV5-4
cdr3_nt: TGTGCCAGCAGCCCGACAGGGAGCTTGGAAAACACCATATATTTT
cdr3_aa: CASSPTGSLENTIYF

clone_size: once
j_call: TRBJ2-7
d_call: -
v_call: TRBV7-3
cdr3_nt: TGTGCCAGCAGGGTCGGCGGCAGCTCCTACGAGCAGTACTTC
cdr3_aa: CASRVGGSSYEQYF

clone_size: -
j_call: TRBJ2-2
d_call: -
v_call: TRBV12-5
cdr3_nt: TGTGCTAGTGGGGCAGGGAACACCGGGGAGCTGTTTTTT
cdr3_aa: CASGAGNTGELFF

clone_size: -
j_call: TRBJ2-3
d_call: TRBD2
v_call: TRBV6-2/TRBV6-3
cdr3_nt: TGTGCCAGCAGTTCCGTCCGGCTAGCGGACGTCCCTAGCACAGATACGCAGTATTTT
cdr3_aa: CASSSVRLADVPSTDTQYF

clone_size: -
j_call: TRBJ2-2
d_call: TRBD1
v_call: TRBV7-3
cdr3_nt: TGTGCCAGCAGCTCCCGGACAGGGGGCGTCGGGGAGCTGTTTTTT
cdr3_aa: CASSSRTGGVGELFF

clone_size: few
j_call: TRBJ1-1
d_call: TRBD1
v_call: TRBV5-1
cdr3_nt: TGCGCCAGCAGCCTTCCGGGACAGGGGTTCACTGAAGCTTTCTTT
cdr3_aa: CASSLPGQGFTEAFF

clone_size: -
j_call: TRBJ2-2
d_call: TRBD2
v_call: TRBV7-8
cdr3_nt: TGTGCCAGCAGCTTAGTGGGAGGGCTGACCGGGGAGCTGTTTTTT
cdr3_aa: CASSLVGGLTGELFF

clone_size: few
j_call: TRBJ2-7
d_call: TRBD1
v_call: TRBV7-2
cdr3_nt: TGTGCCAGCAGCAGGGGACAGGGAAGCTCCTACGAGCAGTACTTC
cdr3_aa: CASSRGQGSSYEQYF

clone_size: -
j_call: TRBJ1-1
d_call: TRBD1
v_call: TRBV2
cdr3_nt: TGTGCCAGCAGTGAAGGTGGACAGGGGGACACTGAAGCTTTCTTT
cdr3_aa: CASSEGGQGDTEAFF

clone_size: once
j_call: TRBJ1-1
d_call: -
v_call: TRBV3-1/TRBV3-2
cdr3_nt: TGTGCCAGCAGCCTTTCACAGGGGAACACTGAAGCTTTCTTT
cdr3_aa: CASSLSQGNTEAFF

clone_size: -
j_call: TRBJ2-3
d_call: TRBD2
v_call: TRBV4-2
cdr3_nt: TGTGCCAGCAGCCCTTCTGAAAGGACTAGCGGCACAGATACGCAGTATTTT
cdr3_aa: CASSPSERTSGTDTQYF

clone_size: -
j_call: TRBJ1-4
d_call: TRBD1
v_call: TRBV2
cdr3_nt: TGTGCCAGCAGGGCAGGGGGCCCGGGGGAAAAACTGTTTTTT
cdr3_aa: CASRAGGPGEKLFF

clone_size: -
j_call: TRBJ1-2
d_call: TRBD1
v_call: TRBV25-1
cdr3_nt: TGTGCCAGCAGTCCTGGACAGGAGAGCTATGGCTACACCTTC
cdr3_aa: CASSPGQESYGYTF

clone_size: -
j_call: TRBJ2-7
d_call: -
v_call: TRBV12-1
cdr3_nt: TGTGCCAGCAGCCTTGTACAGGCGAGCTCCTACGAGCAGTACTTC
cdr3_aa: CASSLVQASSYEQYF

clone_size: -
j_call: TRBJ1-2
d_call: -
v_call: TRBV2
cdr3_nt: TGTGCCAGCAGACTCCGGACAGCTAACTATGGCTACACCTTC
cdr3_aa: CASRLRTANYGYTF

clone_size: -
j_call: TRBJ2-2
d_call: TRBD1
v_call: TRBV5-6
cdr3_nt: TGTGCCAGCAGCTTGGTCTGGACAGGGCAGGGGACCGGGGAGCTGTTTTTT
cdr3_aa: CASSLVWTGQGTGELFF

clone_size: -
j_call: TRBJ1-2
d_call: -
v_call: TRBV11-1
cdr3_nt: TGTGCCAGCAGCTCCGGACAGCCCCCTAACTATGGCTACACCTTC
cdr3_aa: CASSSGQPPNYGYTF

clone_size: -
j_call: TRBJ2-3
d_call: TRBD2
v_call: TRBV27
cdr3_nt: TGTGCCAGCAGTTTGTGGCAAGCGGGAACAGATACGCAGTATTTT
cdr3_aa: CASSLWQAGTDTQYF

clone_size: -
j_call: TRBJ2-3
d_call: TRBD2
v_call: TRBV6-1
cdr3_nt: TGTGCCAGCAGTGAAGACGGCCCGGGAGGGCCCGCAGATACGCAGTATTTT
cdr3_aa: CASSEDGPGGPADTQYF

clone_size: -
j_call: TRBJ2-1
d_call: -
v_call: TRBV6-2/TRBV6-3
cdr3_nt: TGTGCCAGCAGTTACTGGGGGGAAGCCTACAATGAGCAGTTCTTC
cdr3_aa: CASSYWGEAYNEQFF

clone_size: -
j_call: TRBJ2-7
d_call: -
v_call: TRBV6-6
cdr3_nt: TGTGCCAGCAGTACCGACAGTCTTCGCTCCTACGAGCAGTACTTC
cdr3_aa: CASSTDSLRSYEQYF

clone_size: -
j_call: TRBJ2-3
d_call: TRBD2
v_call: TRBV5-1
cdr3_nt: TGCGCCAGCAGCTTGGGGGGACTAGCGGGAGGCCCTCGCACAGATACGCAGTATTTT
cdr3_aa: CASSLGGLAGGPRTDTQYF

clone_size: once
j_call: TRBJ2-1
d_call: TRBD2
v_call: TRBV4-1
cdr3_nt: TGCGCCAGCAGCTCAAGGACTAGCGGGAGCTCCTACAATGAGCAGTTCTTC
cdr3_aa: CASSSRTSGSSYNEQFF

clone_size: -
j_call: TRBJ2-1
d_call: TRBD1
v_call: TRBV6-1
cdr3_nt: TGTGCCAGCAGTGAAGTGCCGGGACAGGGGGCGAGGGGTGAGCAGTTCTTC
cdr3_aa: CASSEVPGQGARGEQFF

clone_size: -
j_call: TRBJ2-7
d_call: TRBD1
v_call: TRBV13
cdr3_nt: TGTGCCAGCAGCTTCGACAGGGGTGAGCAGTACTTC
cdr3_aa: CASSFDRGEQYF

clone_size: few
j_call: TRBJ1-6
d_call: TRBD1
v_call: TRBV2
cdr3_nt: TGTGCCAGCAGGGGACAGGGCTCCTATAATTCACCCCTCCACTTT
cdr3_aa: CASRGQGSYNSPLHF

clone_size: -
j_call: TRBJ1-4
d_call: -
v_call: TRBV15
cdr3_nt: TGTGCCACCAGCAGAGAAACCCTCGGGAGGAATGAAAAACTGTTTTTT
cdr3_aa: CATSRETLGRNEKLFF

clone_size: -
j_call: TRBJ2-1
d_call: TRBD2
v_call: TRBV5-1
cdr3_nt: TGCGCCAGCAGACTACAGGGGGGACTAGCGGGATACAATGAGCAGTTCTTC
cdr3_aa: CASRLQGGLAGYNEQFF

clone_size: -
j_call: TRBJ1-2
d_call: -
v_call: TRBV5-1
cdr3_nt: TGCGCCAGCAGCCCCGGACAGCAAGCTTATGGCTACACCTTC
cdr3_aa: CASSPGQQAYGYTF

clone_size: -
j_call: TRBJ1-2
d_call: -
v_call: TRBV29-1
cdr3_nt: TGCAGCATCCAGGGGATGAGGGGAAACTATGGCTACACCTTC
cdr3_aa: CSIQGMRGNYGYTF

clone_size: -
j_call: TRBJ1-2
d_call: -
v_call: TRBV4-1
cdr3_nt: TGCGCCAGCAGCCCCGGACAGTTC
cdr3_aa: CASSPGQF

clone_size: -
j_call: TRBJ2-2
d_call: TRBD2
v_call: TRBV7-7
cdr3_nt: TGTGCTAGCAGCCCGACTAGCGTGATAAACACCGGGGAGCTGTTTTTT
cdr3_aa: CASSPTSVINTGELFF

clone_size: few
j_call: TRBJ1-1
d_call: TRBD1
v_call: TRBV30
cdr3_nt: TGTGCCTGGACTCTCCAACCGGGACAGGGGAAAGCTTTCTTT
cdr3_aa: CAWTLQPGQGKAFF

clone_size: -
j_call: TRBJ2-1
d_call: TRBD1
v_call: TRBV7-8
cdr3_nt: TGTGCCAGCAGCCGTGGACAGGAGAAATACAATGAGCAGTTCTTC
cdr3_aa: CASSRGQEKYNEQFF